This TCR beta chain was profiled in a study of monozygotic twins with inflammatory bowel disease. Researchers isolated total RNA from whole blood without sorting T cells. Germline CDR1 reads SGHNT; CDR2 reads YYREEE (reference sequence). The CDR3 runs 14 residues. Following a re-call of the 5' RACE reads, TCRdb has one entry per CDR3 protein and lacks DNA. The table for this sample gives some 170,000 distinct CDR3 sequences. The rearrangement uses TRBV5-4 and TRBJ2-7; with no DNA, the TCRdb D assignment of TRBD1 cannot be verified. The sequenced sample consisted of blood. This clonotype was obtained from a human donor with ulcerative colitis or Crohn's disease, or a healthy co-twin of an affected twin (not recorded which). The CDR3 protein is CASAARQGAYEQYF.